These T cell receptor beta chains were read from a single sample in a study of graft-versus-host responses after intestinal transplantation. These receptors' antigens are unknown. Assay used: immunoSEQ multiplex PCR; TCRdb lists only in-frame clones, some missing. The data contain tens of thousands of clones, about 94% of them seen just once; the ten biggest clones take up approximately 0.5%. The source was unstimulated CD8+ T cells sorted from spleen or lymph node cells, collected before intestinal transplant. These receptors came from a human donor who received an intestinal transplant. Both conserved end residues are part of each CDR3. Fields, in order: D gene, V gene, J gene, clone size, CDR3 DNA, CDR3 protein. The D gene is left open where the match is weak. The listing skips clone size in some rows; elsewhere it reads once, few, many or a size class.

d_call: NA; v_call: TRBV7-8; j_call: TRBJ2-7; clone_size: NA; cdr3_nt: TGTGCCAGCAGCTCCGCCTACGAGCAGTACTTC; cdr3_aa: CASSSAYEQYF
d_call: NA; v_call: TRBV9; j_call: TRBJ2-7; clone_size: once; cdr3_nt: TGTGCCAGCAGCGCAGTGGCAGGGGGGGCCTACGAGCAGTACTTC; cdr3_aa: CASSAVAGGAYEQYF
d_call: TRBD1; v_call: TRBV19; j_call: TRBJ1-2; clone_size: NA; cdr3_nt: TGTGCCAGTAGTATAGGGGACAGCGCCTACTTCTATGGCTACACCTTC; cdr3_aa: CASSIGDSAYFYGYTF
d_call: NA; v_call: TRBV7-8; j_call: TRBJ2-1; clone_size: NA; cdr3_nt: TGTGCCAGCAGCTCCGGGACATACTACAATGAGCAGTTCTTC; cdr3_aa: CASSSGTYYNEQFF
d_call: NA; v_call: TRBV27; j_call: TRBJ2-7; clone_size: NA; cdr3_nt: TGTGCCAGCAGTTTATCGGTCAGCTACGAGCAGTACTTC; cdr3_aa: CASSLSVSYEQYF
d_call: NA; v_call: TRBV5-4; j_call: TRBJ2-7; clone_size: NA; cdr3_nt: TGTGCCAGCAGCTTGGGGACAGAGTACGAGCAGTACTTC; cdr3_aa: CASSLGTEYEQYF
d_call: TRBD2; v_call: TRBV13; j_call: TRBJ2-7; clone_size: NA; cdr3_nt: TGTGCCAGCAGCTTAATTGGCGGGAGTGTATACGAGCAGTACTTC; cdr3_aa: CASSLIGGSVYEQYF
d_call: NA; v_call: TRBV7-8; j_call: TRBJ2-3; clone_size: NA; cdr3_nt: TGTGCCAGCAGCACCATGGGCGGACCGCATAGCACAGATACGCAGTATTTT; cdr3_aa: CASSTMGGPHSTDTQYF
d_call: NA; v_call: TRBV6-1; j_call: TRBJ2-7; clone_size: NA; cdr3_nt: TGTGCCAGCAGTGAAGTGGATGGCTCCTACGAGCAGTACTTC; cdr3_aa: CASSEVDGSYEQYF
d_call: NA; v_call: TRBV4-1; j_call: TRBJ2-5; clone_size: NA; cdr3_nt: TGCGCCAGCAGCCAAGATGGCGGCCCCGTGTACCAAGAGACCCAGTACTTC; cdr3_aa: CASSQDGGPVYQETQYF
d_call: NA; v_call: TRBV19; j_call: TRBJ1-1; clone_size: NA; cdr3_nt: TGTGCCAGTAGTTTCCCCGACAGACTAAACACTGAAGCTTTCTTT; cdr3_aa: CASSFPDRLNTEAFF
d_call: TRBD1; v_call: TRBV27; j_call: TRBJ1-5; clone_size: NA; cdr3_nt: TGTGCCAGCAGTTTTGACAGGGTCAATCAGCCCCAGCATTTT; cdr3_aa: CASSFDRVNQPQHF
d_call: TRBD1; v_call: TRBV28; j_call: TRBJ1-1; clone_size: NA; cdr3_nt: TGTGCCAGCAGTTTTGGACAGGGAGGGGCGGACACTGAAGCTTTCTTT; cdr3_aa: CASSFGQGGADTEAFF
d_call: NA; v_call: TRBV6-1; j_call: TRBJ2-5; clone_size: NA; cdr3_nt: TGTGCCAGCAGTGCCGACAGGTTCCAAGAGACCCAGTACTTC; cdr3_aa: CASSADRFQETQYF
d_call: NA; v_call: TRBV7-6; j_call: TRBJ2-2; clone_size: NA; cdr3_nt: TGTGCCAGCAGCTTAGTAACTGAGCACACCGGGGAGCTGTTTTTT; cdr3_aa: CASSLVTEHTGELFF
d_call: NA; v_call: TRBV7-6; j_call: TRBJ2-1; clone_size: NA; cdr3_nt: TGTGCCAGCAGCTTAGCGGGCTCCTACAATGAGCAGTTCTTC; cdr3_aa: CASSLAGSYNEQFF
d_call: NA; v_call: TRBV15; j_call: TRBJ2-7; clone_size: NA; cdr3_nt: TGTGCCACCAGCAGAGCGGACTTGAGCGAGCAGTACTTC; cdr3_aa: CATSRADLSEQYF
d_call: NA; v_call: TRBV5-4; j_call: TRBJ1-1; clone_size: NA; cdr3_nt: TGTGCCAGCAGCGCGGGGGACACTGAAGCTTTCTTT; cdr3_aa: CASSAGDTEAFF
d_call: TRBD2; v_call: TRBV6-5; j_call: TRBJ2-1; clone_size: once; cdr3_nt: TGTGCCAGCAGTTGGACTAGCGGGAGTCATGAGCAGTTCTTC; cdr3_aa: CASSWTSGSHEQFF
d_call: NA; v_call: TRBV2; j_call: TRBJ2-7; clone_size: NA; cdr3_nt: TGTGCCAGCAGTCCGGGACCGGGGTACGAGCAGTACTTC; cdr3_aa: CASSPGPGYEQYF
d_call: NA; v_call: TRBV10-2; j_call: TRBJ2-7; clone_size: NA; cdr3_nt: TGCGCCAGCACTTATACTCCTAAAAGGAAATCAAAACCCTACGAGCAGTACTTC; cdr3_aa: CASTYTPKRKSKPYEQYF
d_call: TRBD1; v_call: TRBV10-1; j_call: TRBJ2-3; clone_size: NA; cdr3_nt: TGCGCCAACAACTCGTCCGGGACAGGGACAGATACGCAGTATTTT; cdr3_aa: CANNSSGTGTDTQYF
d_call: TRBD1; v_call: TRBV5-8; j_call: TRBJ1-1; clone_size: NA; cdr3_nt: TGTGCCAGCAGCTTGGATATGGGACAGGGCAACACTGAAGCTTTCTTT; cdr3_aa: CASSLDMGQGNTEAFF
d_call: NA; v_call: TRBV28; j_call: TRBJ1-6; clone_size: NA; cdr3_nt: TGTGCCAGCAGTTTTGCGCTACACTCCTATAATTCACCCCTCCACTTT; cdr3_aa: CASSFALHSYNSPLHF
d_call: TRBD1; v_call: TRBV5-4; j_call: TRBJ2-3; clone_size: NA; cdr3_nt: TGTGCCAGCAGCCCCGGGACAGGGGGCACAGATACGCAGTATTTT; cdr3_aa: CASSPGTGGTDTQYF
d_call: TRBD2; v_call: TRBV7-8; j_call: TRBJ2-5; clone_size: NA; cdr3_nt: TGTGCCAGCAGCGGACTAGCGGGGAACCAAGAGACCCAGTACTTC; cdr3_aa: CASSGLAGNQETQYF
d_call: NA; v_call: TRBV18; j_call: TRBJ2-7; clone_size: NA; cdr3_nt: TGTGCCAGCTCACCGCCTTTCCGGGACGTTGAAGTCTACGAGCAGTACTTC; cdr3_aa: CASSPPFRDVEVYEQYF
d_call: NA; v_call: TRBV5-8; j_call: TRBJ2-1; clone_size: NA; cdr3_nt: TGTGCCAGCAGCTTTGAGGGTAACCACAATGAGCAGTTCTTC; cdr3_aa: CASSFEGNHNEQFF
d_call: TRBD2; v_call: TRBV30; j_call: TRBJ2-2; clone_size: NA; cdr3_nt: TGTGCCTGGAGTAGCGGGATGATGACCGGGGAGCTGTTTTTT; cdr3_aa: CAWSSGMMTGELFF